This T cell receptor beta chain was recovered during a study of cytotoxic CD8 clonotypes in ibrutinib-treated CLL. Germline CDR1 and CDR2: SQVTM and ANQGSEA. The J segment lost 4 bases and the V segment lost 7 bases, leaving 5 bases of the junction unmatched. The CDR3 extends over 13 amino acids. Assay: immunoSEQ multiplex PCR; the TCRdb copy retains only in-frame clones and omits some. The sample contains tens of thousands of clones, 57% of which appear only once. The receptor was derived from a human donor with chronic lymphocytic leukemia. Source: PBMCs, taken after 12 months of ibrutinib treatment. The V gene is TRBV29-1, the J gene TRBJ2-1; 9 bases line up with TRBD2. CDR3 in DNA: TGCAGCGCTCCGACTAGCGGATACAATGAGCAGTTCTTC. Its protein is CSAPTSGYNEQFF.